These T cell receptor beta chains were read from a single sample in a study of cytotoxic CD8 clonotypes in ibrutinib-treated CLL. Data came from immunoSEQ multiplex PCR; TCRdb stores just in-frame clones and leaves some out. The sample gives more than 300,000 clones, around four fifths of which show up once; 6.5% to 8.5% is in the top ten. The starting material was PBMCs, obtained before ibrutinib treatment. Receptors were obtained from a human donor with chronic lymphocytic leukemia. The CDR3 runs from the conserved cysteine through the conserved F or W. The order of the fields is J gene, CDR3 length, clone size, V gene, D gene, CDR3 DNA, CDR3 protein. The D gene is left open where the match is weak. Clone size is not always given. Where it is, it says once, few, many or a class for expanded clones.

j_gene: TRBJ1-2
len: 13
abundance: .
v_gene: TRBV7-2
d_gene: .
CDR3nt: TGTGCCAGCAGCTTAGTCCCCCGTTATGGCTACACCTTC
CDR3aa: CASSLVPRYGYTF

j_gene: TRBJ2-4
len: 13
abundance: .
v_gene: TRBV4-3
d_gene: TRBD1
CDR3nt: TGCGCCAGCAGCCAAGTCCAGGGGGACATTCAGTACTTC
CDR3aa: CASSQVQGDIQYF

j_gene: TRBJ2-1
len: 18
abundance: .
v_gene: TRBV7-8
d_gene: TRBD1
CDR3nt: TGTGCCAGCAGCTTAGCCCTTTGGGGTGGCAGGGGGTATAGTGAGCAGTTCTTC
CDR3aa: CASSLALWGGRGYSEQFF

j_gene: TRBJ2-5
len: 15
abundance: .
v_gene: TRBV15
d_gene: TRBD1
CDR3nt: TGTGCCACCAGCAGAGGTGACAGGGGGCTAGAGACCCAGTACTTC
CDR3aa: CATSRGDRGLETQYF

j_gene: TRBJ2-7
len: 12
abundance: .
v_gene: TRBV6-1
d_gene: TRBD1
CDR3nt: TGTGCCACTACCGGGACAGCCTACGAGCAGTACTTC
CDR3aa: CATTGTAYEQYF

j_gene: TRBJ2-1
len: 16
abundance: .
v_gene: TRBV7-2
d_gene: TRBD2
CDR3nt: TGTGCCAGCAGCCCGCAAGCGGGAGTCTCCTACAATGAGCAGTTCTTC
CDR3aa: CASSPQAGVSYNEQFF

j_gene: TRBJ2-4
len: 14
abundance: .
v_gene: TRBV14
d_gene: .
CDR3nt: TGTGCCAGCAGCAAAGGGGGGTCGGCGAACATTCAGTACTTC
CDR3aa: CASSKGGSANIQYF

j_gene: TRBJ1-3
len: 14
abundance: .
v_gene: TRBV30
d_gene: .
CDR3nt: TGTGCCCGGGTGGGGGGATGGTCTGGAAACACCATATATTTT
CDR3aa: CARVGGWSGNTIYF

j_gene: TRBJ1-5
len: 14
abundance: once
v_gene: TRBV19
d_gene: TRBD1
CDR3nt: TGTGCCAGTGCCTACACAGGGGGCAATCAGCCCCAGCATTTT
CDR3aa: CASAYTGGNQPQHF

j_gene: TRBJ1-1
len: 12
abundance: .
v_gene: TRBV25-1
d_gene: .
CDR3nt: TGTGCCAGCAGTTATAAGGGTACAGAAGCTTTCTTT
CDR3aa: CASSYKGTEAFF

j_gene: TRBJ2-1
len: 14
abundance: few
v_gene: TRBV28
d_gene: .
CDR3nt: TGTGCCAGCAGCCGGGCAAGCTCCTACAATGAGCAGTTCTTC
CDR3aa: CASSRASSYNEQFF

j_gene: TRBJ2-7
len: 16
abundance: .
v_gene: TRBV4-3
d_gene: TRBD2
CDR3nt: TGCGCCAGCAGCCAACACACTAGCGGGAACTCCTACGAGCAGTACTTC
CDR3aa: CASSQHTSGNSYEQYF

j_gene: TRBJ2-1
len: 16
abundance: .
v_gene: TRBV5-1
d_gene: .
CDR3nt: TGCGCCAGCACTTCAAGTAGGGATCTATCCTACAATGAGCAGTTCTTC
CDR3aa: CASTSSRDLSYNEQFF

j_gene: TRBJ1-2
len: 12
abundance: few
v_gene: TRBV27
d_gene: .
CDR3nt: TGTGCCAGCAGTCGGGGAAACTATGGCTACACCTTC
CDR3aa: CASSRGNYGYTF

j_gene: TRBJ1-4
len: 16
abundance: .
v_gene: TRBV9
d_gene: .
CDR3nt: TGTGCCAGCAGCGTACTGGAAGGTCCCCAATTTAGTCAACTGTTTTTT
CDR3aa: CASSVLEGPQFSQLFF

j_gene: TRBJ2-5
len: 15
abundance: .
v_gene: TRBV18
d_gene: .
CDR3nt: TGTGCCAGCTCACCCGTAGGGACGGCTCAAGAGACCCAGTACTTC
CDR3aa: CASSPVGTAQETQYF

j_gene: TRBJ2-7
len: 15
abundance: .
v_gene: TRBV19
d_gene: .
CDR3nt: TGTGCCAGTACCCCATCCGGTGGGCCACCCTACGAGCAGTACTTC
CDR3aa: CASTPSGGPPYEQYF

j_gene: TRBJ2-3
len: 18
abundance: .
v_gene: TRBV18
d_gene: TRBD2
CDR3nt: TGTGCCAGCTCACTCCGGGACCCCAGCGGGAGCGCTACAGATACGCAGTATTTT
CDR3aa: CASSLRDPSGSATDTQYF

j_gene: TRBJ2-3
len: 14
abundance: .
v_gene: TRBV2
d_gene: .
CDR3nt: TGTGCCAGCCTCCGGGCCTCGGGCACAGATACGCAGTATTTT
CDR3aa: CASLRASGTDTQYF

j_gene: TRBJ2-1
len: 15
abundance: once
v_gene: TRBV5-1
d_gene: TRBD2
CDR3nt: TGCGCCAGCAGCTTACAGCGGGAGGATTTTGCCGGTGAGTTCTTC
CDR3aa: CASSLQREDFAGEFF

j_gene: TRBJ2-7
len: 14
abundance: .
v_gene: TRBV18
d_gene: TRBD2
CDR3nt: TGTGCCAGCTCACCGAGCAGCGGGAGATACGAGCAGTACTTC
CDR3aa: CASSPSSGRYEQYF

j_gene: TRBJ2-7
len: 13
abundance: .
v_gene: TRBV5-4
d_gene: .
CDR3nt: TGTGCCAGCAGCATGGGACATATCTACGAGCAGTACTTC
CDR3aa: CASSMGHIYEQYF

j_gene: TRBJ1-2
len: 15
abundance: .
v_gene: TRBV25-1
d_gene: .
CDR3nt: TGTGCCAGCAACGATGAGGGCAGGGGCATATATGGCTACACCTTC
CDR3aa: CASNDEGRGIYGYTF

j_gene: TRBJ1-5
len: 14
abundance: .
v_gene: TRBV6-6
d_gene: .
CDR3nt: TGTGCCAGCAAAACAGGACAGTATGACCAGCCCCAGCATTTT
CDR3aa: CASKTGQYDQPQHF

j_gene: TRBJ1-2
len: 17
abundance: .
v_gene: TRBV4-3
d_gene: .
CDR3nt: TGCGCCAGCAGCCAACATAAATGGGGCACAAGGGACTATGGCTACACCTTC
CDR3aa: CASSQHKWGTRDYGYTF

j_gene: TRBJ2-1
len: 13
abundance: .
v_gene: TRBV18
d_gene: TRBD1
CDR3nt: TGTGCCAGCTCATCACCGGGACAGGGGAGGCAGTTCTTC
CDR3aa: CASSSPGQGRQFF

j_gene: TRBJ2-7
len: 16
abundance: .
v_gene: TRBV10-3
d_gene: .
CDR3nt: TGTGCCATCAGTGAGTCTTTAGGTCGCGGGACCGGCGAGCAGTACTTC
CDR3aa: CAISESLGRGTGEQYF

j_gene: TRBJ2-5
len: 13
abundance: .
v_gene: TRBV9
d_gene: .
CDR3nt: TGTGCCAGCGGCGTGGCACCCCAAGAGACCCAGTACTTC
CDR3aa: CASGVAPQETQYF

j_gene: TRBJ2-1
len: 15
abundance: .
v_gene: TRBV12-5
d_gene: TRBD1
CDR3nt: TGTGCTAGTGGTACCGGGACAGGGTCTTACAATGAGCAGTTCTTC
CDR3aa: CASGTGTGSYNEQFF

j_gene: TRBJ2-7
len: 15
abundance: .
v_gene: TRBV27
d_gene: .
CDR3nt: TGTGCCAGCAGTCCCAAAGGGGACACGACTTGGGAGCAGTACTTC
CDR3aa: CASSPKGDTTWEQYF

j_gene: TRBJ1-2
len: 18
abundance: .
v_gene: TRBV30
d_gene: TRBD1
CDR3nt: TGTGCCTGGAGTGTTCCAGGGGGCGAGGTGGGTCGGAACTATGGCTACACCTTC
CDR3aa: CAWSVPGGEVGRNYGYTF

j_gene: TRBJ2-3
len: 14
abundance: .
v_gene: TRBV7-2
d_gene: TRBD1
CDR3nt: TGTGCCAGCAGTAAAGGGACAGGGACAGATACGCAGTATTTT
CDR3aa: CASSKGTGTDTQYF

j_gene: TRBJ1-2
len: 13
abundance: .
v_gene: TRBV18
d_gene: TRBD1
CDR3nt: TGTGCCAGCTTACAGGGGACTAACTATGGCTACACCTTC
CDR3aa: CASLQGTNYGYTF

j_gene: TRBJ2-3
len: 15
abundance: .
v_gene: TRBV7-2
d_gene: .
CDR3nt: TGTGCCAGCAGCCGCGGATTTAGCGGCACAGATACGCAGTATTTT
CDR3aa: CASSRGFSGTDTQYF

j_gene: TRBJ1-2
len: 19
abundance: once
v_gene: TRBV27
d_gene: .
CDR3nt: TGTGCCAGCAGTTCGGCGGGCGGCCCCGCGGTAGCGGTCAACTATGGCTACACCTTC
CDR3aa: CASSSAGGPAVAVNYGYTF

j_gene: TRBJ2-5
len: 14
abundance: .
v_gene: TRBV4-2
d_gene: TRBD2
CDR3nt: TGTGCCAGCAGCCACCTAGCGGGAGTAGAGACCCAGTACTTC
CDR3aa: CASSHLAGVETQYF

j_gene: TRBJ1-2
len: 18
abundance: .
v_gene: TRBV4-2
d_gene: .
CDR3nt: TGTGCCAGCAGCCAAGTGCTGGACTTAGTAAGGATCTACTATGGCTACACCTTC
CDR3aa: CASSQVLDLVRIYYGYTF

j_gene: TRBJ2-1
len: 17
abundance: .
v_gene: TRBV11-2
d_gene: .
CDR3nt: TGTGCCAGCAGCTTAGATCGGGCGGGAAGTATTTTAAATGAGCAGTTCTTC
CDR3aa: CASSLDRAGSILNEQFF

j_gene: TRBJ2-5
len: 17
abundance: .
v_gene: TRBV30
d_gene: .
CDR3nt: TGTGCCTGGAGTGCCGAGACCGGACTCCCCCCCGGGGAGACCCAGTACTTC
CDR3aa: CAWSAETGLPPGETQYF

j_gene: TRBJ2-7
len: 13
abundance: .
v_gene: TRBV29-1
d_gene: .
CDR3nt: TGCAGCGTTGAAACGCGGGCACCTAGCGAGCAGTACTTC
CDR3aa: CSVETRAPSEQYF

j_gene: TRBJ2-7
len: 17
abundance: .
v_gene: TRBV4-2
d_gene: TRBD2
CDR3nt: TGTGCCAGCAGACTGACGGGGGGTGTAAAGAAACGATACGAGCAGTACTTC
CDR3aa: CASRLTGGVKKRYEQYF

j_gene: TRBJ1-1
len: 14
abundance: .
v_gene: TRBV6-5
d_gene: TRBD1
CDR3nt: TGTGCCAGCAGCAAGACAGGGGGCAGGACTGAAGCTTTCTTT
CDR3aa: CASSKTGGRTEAFF

j_gene: TRBJ2-1
len: 13
abundance: .
v_gene: TRBV6-6
d_gene: .
CDR3nt: TGTGCCAGCAGATCCGGGACTTACAATGAGCAGTTCTTC
CDR3aa: CASRSGTYNEQFF

j_gene: TRBJ2-6
len: 17
abundance: .
v_gene: TRBV19
d_gene: TRBD1
CDR3nt: TGTGCCAGTAGTATCCGGGACAGGGGTATAGGGGCCAACGTCCTGACTTTC
CDR3aa: CASSIRDRGIGANVLTF

j_gene: TRBJ1-5
len: 17
abundance: .
v_gene: TRBV28
d_gene: .
CDR3nt: TGTGCCAGCAGTTCCTTTGACAGACTGATCGGCAATCAGCCCCAGCATTTT
CDR3aa: CASSSFDRLIGNQPQHF

j_gene: TRBJ2-7
len: 16
abundance: .
v_gene: TRBV18
d_gene: TRBD2
CDR3nt: TGTGCCAGCTCACCGACTAGCGGGAGGGCCGACTACGAGCAGTACTTC
CDR3aa: CASSPTSGRADYEQYF

j_gene: TRBJ1-1
len: 13
abundance: once
v_gene: TRBV27
d_gene: .
CDR3nt: TGTGCCAGCAGTTTCAGCAACCAGGGTAAAGCTTTCTTT
CDR3aa: CASSFSNQGKAFF

j_gene: TRBJ1-2
len: 14
abundance: .
v_gene: TRBV11-2
d_gene: .
CDR3nt: TGTGCCAGCAGCTCACAGGACGGACGCTATGGCTACACCTTC
CDR3aa: CASSSQDGRYGYTF

j_gene: TRBJ2-7
len: 15
abundance: .
v_gene: TRBV7-9
d_gene: TRBD2
CDR3nt: TGTGCCAGCAGCTATACTGGCGGGAGGGCCTCCGAGCAGTACTTC
CDR3aa: CASSYTGGRASEQYF

j_gene: TRBJ2-7
len: 13
abundance: .
v_gene: TRBV4-1
d_gene: .
CDR3nt: TGCGCCAGCAGCCAAGGGACTTCCTACGAGCAGTACTTC
CDR3aa: CASSQGTSYEQYF

j_gene: TRBJ2-1
len: 15
abundance: .
v_gene: TRBV6-4
d_gene: TRBD2
CDR3nt: TGTGCCAGCAGTACCGGGAGCGGGAGGGTCAATGAGCAGTTCTTC
CDR3aa: CASSTGSGRVNEQFF

j_gene: TRBJ1-2
len: 15
abundance: .
v_gene: TRBV19
d_gene: .
CDR3nt: TGTGCCAGTAGTATTGTGTCAGGTCCTAACTATGGCTACACCTTC
CDR3aa: CASSIVSGPNYGYTF

j_gene: TRBJ2-5
len: 16
abundance: .
v_gene: TRBV11-2
d_gene: TRBD2
CDR3nt: TGTGCCAGCAGCCCGGGACTAGCGGGAGACCAAGAGACCCAGTACTTC
CDR3aa: CASSPGLAGDQETQYF

j_gene: TRBJ1-1
len: 14
abundance: .
v_gene: TRBV6-6
d_gene: TRBD1
CDR3nt: TGTGCCAGCAGACACAGGGGGCGAAACACTGAAGCTTTCTTT
CDR3aa: CASRHRGRNTEAFF